This T cell receptor beta chain was captured by sequencing in a study of cytomegalovirus exposure and HLA in healthy donors. About the research overall: Most genotyped donors, 75% to 85% of fewer than 400, had Caucasian-associated genetic ancestry.

General study points: The authors later found most CMV-associated TCR beta chains appeared HLA-restricted. A later analysis appeared to link common viral pathogens to several of the most significant clusters.

As for this clone: What it recognizes is unknown.

V lost 8 bases to trimming and J lost 5 bases, with 12 bases between them. The CDR3 is made up of 13 amino acids. CDR1 is ENHRY and CDR2 is SYGVKD in the germline V gene. Vbeta (60) and Jbeta (13) primers were used in the PCR. The method was immunoSEQ multiplex PCR; TCRdb's version includes in-frame clones alone and lacks a portion of them. The sample consists of about 140,000 clones, approximately 67% of them appearing once. Source material: PBMCs. This receptor was identified in a woman in her fifties or sixties in good health and CMV-seronegative. The V gene is TRBV10-3, the J gene TRBJ2-2; weak D call: TRBD1 (6 bases). The CDR3 coding sequence is TGTGCCATCGGGCAGGGGCCGACCGGGGAGCTGTTTTTT. Protein sequence: CAIGQGPTGELFF.